This T cell receptor (beta chain) was sequenced for a study of blood T cells in healthy people across ages. PCR was performed a second time for roughly 7 to 11 cycles using a sample-barcoded 5' primer and a J-beta primer mix. TCRdb fed the 5' RACE reads into MiXCR, producing one record per CDR3 protein. The data show about 1.6 million distinct CDR3 sequences, around 35% seen once. Germline trimming cut 1 base from V and 4 bases from J; bases unmatched to any gene: 6. Germline values: CDR1 KGHSH, CDR2 LQKENI. The CDR3 sequence is 16 residues long. Source material: blood. The sequence was collected from a woman in her thirties in good health. The V call is TRBV18, the J call TRBJ2-5, with TRBD2 matching over 10 bases. The CDR3 DNA sequence: TGTGCCAGCTCACCACGCGAGCGGGAGGGCCCAGAGACCCAGTACTTC. Amino acids: CASSPREREGPETQYF.